A single sample is the source of the 22 T cell receptor beta chains below, sequenced in a study of T cells in Graves' hyperthyroidism and ophthalmopathy. Amplification targeted TCR beta CDR3 regions from RNA transcripts. TCR CDR3 underwent first-round RT-PCR with the HTBI primer set. TCRdb fed the multiplex PCR reads into MiXCR, producing one record per CDR3 protein. The table records approximately 490,000 distinct CDR3 sequences, approximately 23% of them present only once. The sample was blood. The origin of the receptors is a woman between 65 and 79 years old with Graves' ophthalmopathy.

This clonotype occurred many times. The chain employs TRBV28 and TRBJ1-2; 8 nucleotides match TRBD1. The junction had 12 bases not matched to a gene; V was cut back by 4 bases and J by 2 bases. CDR1 is MDHEN, CDR2 SYDVKM, per germline. The CDR3 extends over 17 amino acids. Written as DNA, the CDR3 is TGTGCCAGCAGTTCGTCTTCCAGGGGGCGCGGGAACTATGGCTACACCTTC. Its translation: CASSSSSRGRGNYGYTF.

This clonotype has at least ten counts. The V and J genes are TRBV2 and TRBJ2-1, with 14 bases matching TRBD2. CDR1 is SNHLY, CDR2 FYNNEI, per germline. V was pared by 6 bases and J by 9 bases, with 4 bases of the junction left unmatched. The CDR3 contains 14 residues. Here the CDR3 reads CASRTSGRATEQFF. The CDR3 region has the DNA TGTGCCAGCAGGACTAGCGGGAGGGCCACTGAGCAGTTCTTC.

The rearrangement uses TRBV20-1 and TRBJ2-7, with D maybe TRBD1 (5 bases). From germline, CDR1 is DFQATT and CDR2 SNEGSKA (reference sequence). This CDR3 is 13 amino acids long. Trimming shortened V by 1 base and J by 7 bases, and 14 bases separated the two germline ends. The CDR3 nucleotides are TGCAGTGCTAGAGGGCAGGGTCAAAGGGAGCAGTACTTC. Amino acid sequence: CSARGQGQREQYF.

CDR3 amino acids: CSAPNLGEGLSDTQYF. Written as DNA, the CDR3 is TGCAGTGCTCCGAATTTAGGGGAGGGCCTCTCAGATACGCAGTATTTT. V is TRBV20-1 and J is TRBJ2-3, with 7 nucleotides matching TRBD2. Germline V gene lookup returns CDR1 DFQATT and CDR2 SNEGSKA (reference sequence). The ends lost 5 bases at V and 4 bases at J; junction bases unmatched: 15. This CDR3 spans 16 amino acids.

This clonotype appeared a few times. The chain couples TRBV2 to TRBJ1-3, with D possibly TRBD1 on 5 matching bases. V was shortened by 5 bases and J by 8 bases, with 10 bases between the two germline ends. This CDR3 has 12 amino acids. From germline, CDR1 is SNHLY and CDR2 FYNNEI. The CDR3 nucleotides are TGTGCCAGCAGTCAGGGTCGGGACACCATATATTTT. It encodes CASSQGRDTIYF.

The chain employs TRBV10-2 and TRBJ2-7, with TRBD2 matching 11 bases. Trimming cost V 6 bases and J 1 base; bases outside gene matches: 8. CDR3 length: 16 amino acids. From germline, CDR1 is WSHSY and CDR2 SAAADI. CDR3 coding DNA: TGCGCCAGCAGCGAACTAGCGGGAGTTTCATCCTACGAGCAGTACTTC. Amino acids: CASSELAGVSSYEQYF.

This chain joins TRBV10-2 and TRBJ2-1; 10 nucleotides agree with TRBD2. Trimming cost V 8 bases and J 1 base; bases outside gene matches: 11. Germline V gene sequence: CDR1 WSHSY, CDR2 SAAADI. The length of the CDR3 is 17 residues. CDR3 amino acids: CASQSASGRESYNEQFF. The CDR3 coding sequence is TGCGCCAGCCAGTCGGCCAGCGGGAGGGAGTCCTACAATGAGCAGTTCTTC.

This clonotype occurred a few times. The V call is TRBV20-1, the J call TRBJ1-2; D is possibly TRBD1 (5 bases). The germline gives CDR1 DFQATT, CDR2 SNEGSKA (reference sequence). V was shortened by 2 bases and J by 6 bases, with 13 bases between the two germline ends. The CDR3 is 13 residues long. The CDR3 loop is CSARQGVLDGYTF. The DNA of the CDR3 is TGCAGTGCTAGACAGGGTGTGTTGGATGGCTACACCTTC.

The chain employs TRBV19 and TRBJ1-1; D is possibly TRBD1 (5 bases). V gave up 1 base and J gave up 9 bases, with 18 bases separating them. The CDR3 runs to 15 residues. Germline V lookup: CDR1 LNHDA, CDR2 SQIVND (reference sequence). The CDR3 DNA reads as TGTGCCAGTAGTATAGGCCCGGGACTTCAGAGCCAAGCTTTCTTT. Protein: CASSIGPGLQSQAFF.

In its sample, this clonotype was seen a few times. The V and J genes are TRBV28 and TRBJ2-7; a possible D gene is TRBD2 (6 bases). This CDR3 has 11 residues. Germline lookup yields CDR1 MDHEN and CDR2 SYDVKM. With 8 bases removed from V and 2 bases from J, the gap between germline ends came to 7 bases. CDR3 region: CASAGPYEQYF. Written as DNA, the CDR3 is TGTGCCAGCGCGGGGCCCTACGAGCAGTACTTC.

In regard to this clonotype: A much larger clone is a single base away; this may be a read error. The chain is built from TRBV20-1 and TRBJ1-2; tentative D call: TRBD1 (6 bases). From germline, CDR1 is DFQATT and CDR2 SNEGSKA (reference sequence). The CDR3 spans 12 residues. CDR3 sequence reads: CSAIPQGNGYAF. The CDR3 DNA reads TGCAGTGCTATACCACAGGGAAATGGCTACGCCTTC.

The chain carries TRBV24-1 and TRBJ2-3, with 12 bases that match TRBD1. The CDR3 has 16 residues. V shed 3 bases and J 3 bases; nucleotides not matched to a gene: 3. CDR1 is KGHDR, CDR2 SFDVKD, per germline. In DNA, the CDR3 is TGTGCCACCAGTGATGGGGACAGGGGGCGGACAGATACGCAGTATTTT. Translated: CATSDGDRGRTDTQYF.

The chain has TRBV25-1 and TRBJ2-7; D is perhaps TRBD2 (6 bases). This CDR3 is built from 14 residues. Trimming removed 5 bases at V and 3 bases at J, with 14 bases between. Germline V gene sequence: CDR1 MGHDK, CDR2 SYGVNS. The CDR3 sequence: CASSQMAGNYEQYF. In DNA form, the CDR3 reads TGTGCCAGCAGTCAAATGGCGGGAAACTACGAGCAGTACTTC.

This clonotype was detected many times. V gene TRBV12-5 combines with J gene TRBJ2-1; 9 bases align to TRBD2. With V trimmed by 4 bases and J by 1 base, 11 bases remained unmatched. The CDR3 spans 18 residues. From germline, CDR1 is LGHNT and CDR2 FRNRAP. The CDR3 DNA reads TGTGCTAGTGGTTCTAGGACTAGCGACTACATATCCTACAATGAGCAGTTCTTC. Translating gives CASGSRTSDYISYNEQFF.

This clonotype was counted a few times. V is TRBV18 and J is TRBJ1-1; unclear D gene. Germline assignment: CDR1 KGHSH and CDR2 LQKENI. The CDR3 totals 12 residues. The V and J ends lost 3 bases and 7 bases respectively, with 9 bases between them. The DNA of the CDR3 is TGTGCCAGCTCACCTTCTAGTGATGAAGCTTTCTTT. It yields the protein CASSPSSDEAFF.

The rearrangement links TRBV20-1 to TRBJ1-1; D is perhaps TRBD1 (6 bases). Germline V CDR1 and CDR2: DFQATT, SNEGSKA (reference sequence). The CDR3 is 13 amino acids. Trimming took 6 bases from V and 3 from J, leaving 14 bases between them. The CDR3 loop reads CSAYPGDHTEAFF. The CDR3 DNA reads TGCAGTGCATACCCAGGGGATCACACTGAAGCTTTCTTT.

V and J are TRBV6-1 and TRBJ2-5, with 10 bases aligning to TRBD2. Germline CDR1 reads MNHNS; CDR2 reads SASEGT. Unmatched junction bases numbered 5, after V lost 6 bases and J lost 1 base. The CDR3 has 15 residues. The CDR3 reads CASRQGLAPQETQYF. The CDR3 region has the DNA TGTGCCAGCAGACAGGGACTAGCGCCCCAAGAGACCCAGTACTTC.

Remarks on this clonotype: A read error may explain this, as a much larger clone is one base away. The gene calls are TRBV12-3 or TRBV12-4 and TRBJ1-1, with D uncertain. Trimming shortened V by 11 bases and J by 4 bases, and 11 bases separated the two germline ends. The CDR3 contains 11 residues. The CDR3 spells CAGTASTEAFF. DNA for the CDR3: TGTGCCGGCACCGCGTCCACTGAAGCTTTCTTT.

This clonotype showed up many times. J is TRBJ2-7 and V is TRBV11-2; 12 nucleotides match TRBD2. CDR3 length equals 16 residues. Looked up from germline, CDR1 is SGHAT and CDR2 is FQNNGV. The V segment lost 4 bases and the J segment 3 bases; nucleotides outside the gene matches: 7. The CDR3 spells CASSSDLTSGSYEQYF. In DNA form, the CDR3 reads TGTGCCAGCAGCTCAGACTTGACTAGCGGGAGCTACGAGCAGTACTTC. The full variable domain, its missing parts supplied by reference TRBV11-2 and TRBJ2-7, is EAGVAQSPRYKIIEKRQSVAFWCNPISGHATLYWYQQILGQGPKLLIQFQNNGVVDDSQLPKDRFSAERLKGVDSTLKIQPAKLEDSAVYLCASSSDLTSGSYEQYFGPGTRLTVT.

This chain uses TRBV29-1 with TRBJ2-3; D remains unclear. Trimming shortened V by 7 bases and J by 5 bases, and 10 bases separated the two germline ends. The length of the CDR3 is 11 residues. CDR1 SQVTM and CDR2 ANQGSEA come from the germline V gene. Written as DNA, the CDR3 is TGCAGCGCTATCTGGGGAGATACGCAGTATTTT. This codes for CSAIWGDTQYF.

This clonotype was counted many times. The chain recombines TRBV7-9 with TRBJ1-1; D remains unclear. The CDR3 spans 14 residues. Germline-derived CDR1 and CDR2 are SEHNR and FQNEAQ (reference sequence). V lost 3 bases, J lost 1 base, and 9 bases lay in between. CDR3 region: CASSFDGRNTEAFF. CDR3 sequence (DNA): TGTGCCAGCAGCTTTGACGGAAGGAACACTGAAGCTTTCTTT.

In its sample, this clonotype was seen many times. The chain combines TRBV2 with TRBJ2-7; 8 positions agree with TRBD1. CDR1 is SNHLY and CDR2 is FYNNEI in the germline V gene. The V gene end was trimmed by 5 bases and the J gene end by 3 bases; junction bases not matched to a gene: 6. CDR3 size: 14 residues. Here the CDR3 DNA reads TGTGCCAGCAGTACCCAGGGGGCGGACTACGAGCAGTACTTC. Translation: CASSTQGADYEQYF.